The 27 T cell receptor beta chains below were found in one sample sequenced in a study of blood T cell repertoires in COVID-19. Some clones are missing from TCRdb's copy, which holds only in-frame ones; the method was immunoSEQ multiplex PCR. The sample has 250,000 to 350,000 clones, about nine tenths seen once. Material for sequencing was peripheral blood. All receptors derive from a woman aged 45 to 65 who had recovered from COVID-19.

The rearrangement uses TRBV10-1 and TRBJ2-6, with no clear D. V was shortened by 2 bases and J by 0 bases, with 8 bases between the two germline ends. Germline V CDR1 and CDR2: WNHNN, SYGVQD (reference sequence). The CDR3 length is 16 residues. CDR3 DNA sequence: TGCGCCAGCAGTGAGCCAAGGAGCTCTGGGGCCAACGTCCTGACTTTC. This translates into CASSEPRSSGANVLTF.

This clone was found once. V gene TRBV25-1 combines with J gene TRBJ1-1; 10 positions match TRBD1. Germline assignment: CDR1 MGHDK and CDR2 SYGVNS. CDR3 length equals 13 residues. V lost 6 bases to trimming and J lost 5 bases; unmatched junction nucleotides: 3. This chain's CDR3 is CASSGQGGTEAFF. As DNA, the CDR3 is TGTGCCAGCAGCGGACAGGGGGGGACTGAAGCTTTCTTT.

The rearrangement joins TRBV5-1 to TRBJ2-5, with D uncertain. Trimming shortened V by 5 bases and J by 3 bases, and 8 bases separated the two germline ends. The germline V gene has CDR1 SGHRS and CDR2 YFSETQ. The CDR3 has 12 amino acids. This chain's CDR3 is CASRLREETQYF. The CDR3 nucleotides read TGCGCCAGCAGACTTAGAGAAGAGACCCAGTACTTC.

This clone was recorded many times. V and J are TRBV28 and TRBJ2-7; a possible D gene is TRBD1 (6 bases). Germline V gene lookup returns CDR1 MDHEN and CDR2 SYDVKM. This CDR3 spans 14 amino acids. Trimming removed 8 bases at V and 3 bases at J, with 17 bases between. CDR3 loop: CASLPGHGLYEQYF. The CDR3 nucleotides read TGTGCCAGCCTTCCGGGACATGGACTCTACGAGCAGTACTTC.

The CDR3 reads CASKRREYHNEQFF. As DNA, the CDR3 is TGTGCCAGTAAAAGGCGGGAGTACCACAATGAGCAGTTCTTC. The chain employs TRBV19 and TRBJ2-1, with 7 bases lining up with TRBD2. The CDR3 length is 14 residues. Germline V gene data show CDR1 as LNHDA and CDR2 as SQIVND (reference sequence). V was clipped by 7 bases and J by 5 bases; unmatched bases: 8.

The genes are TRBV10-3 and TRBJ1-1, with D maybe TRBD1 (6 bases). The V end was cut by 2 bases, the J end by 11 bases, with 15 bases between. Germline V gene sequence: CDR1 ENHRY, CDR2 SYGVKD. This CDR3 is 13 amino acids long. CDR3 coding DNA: TGTGCCATCAGTGAGAGTCAGGGGTTCATGGCTTTCTTT. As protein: CAISESQGFMAFF.

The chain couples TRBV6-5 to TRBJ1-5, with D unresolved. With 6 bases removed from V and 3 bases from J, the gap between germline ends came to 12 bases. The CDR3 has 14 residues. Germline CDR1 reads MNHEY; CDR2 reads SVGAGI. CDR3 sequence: CASSLDGDNQPQHF. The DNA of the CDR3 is TGTGCCAGCAGCCTTGACGGGGACAATCAGCCCCAGCATTTT.

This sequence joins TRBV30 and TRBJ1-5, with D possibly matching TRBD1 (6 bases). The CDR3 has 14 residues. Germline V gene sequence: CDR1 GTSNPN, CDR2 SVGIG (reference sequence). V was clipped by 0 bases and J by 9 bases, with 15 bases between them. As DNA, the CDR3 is TGTGCCTGGAGTGTTTTACCCCAACAGGGGCCCCAGCATTTT. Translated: CAWSVLPQQGPQHF.

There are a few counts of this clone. The CDR3 reads CASSVTGIETQYF. The DNA for the CDR3 is TGTGCCAGCAGCGTGACAGGGATAGAGACCCAGTACTTC. V gene TRBV7-9 combines with J gene TRBJ2-5; the match to TRBD1 covers 7 bases. Germline lookup yields CDR1 SEHNR and CDR2 FQNEAQ (reference sequence). The CDR3 covers 13 residues. Trimming took 5 bases from V and 4 from J; bases not matched to a gene: 4.

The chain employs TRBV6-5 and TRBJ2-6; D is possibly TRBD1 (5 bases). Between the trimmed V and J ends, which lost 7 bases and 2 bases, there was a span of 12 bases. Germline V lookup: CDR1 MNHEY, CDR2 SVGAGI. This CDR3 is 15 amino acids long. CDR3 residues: CASTTGRAGANVLTF. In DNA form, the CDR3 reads TGTGCCAGCACCACAGGCAGGGCTGGGGCCAACGTCCTGACTTTC.

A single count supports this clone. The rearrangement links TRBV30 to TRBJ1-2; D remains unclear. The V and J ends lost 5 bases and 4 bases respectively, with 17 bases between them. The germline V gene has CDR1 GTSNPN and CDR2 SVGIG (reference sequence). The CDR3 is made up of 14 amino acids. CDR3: CAWGSRREGYGYTF. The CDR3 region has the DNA TGTGCCTGGGGATCCCGAAGGGAGGGCTATGGCTACACCTTC. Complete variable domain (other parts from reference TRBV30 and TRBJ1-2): SQTIHQWPATLVQPVGSPLSLECTVEGTSNPNLYWYRQAAGRGLQLLFYSVGIGQISSEVPQNLSASRPQDRQFILSSKKLLLSDSGFYLCAWGSRREGYGYTFGSGTRLTVV.

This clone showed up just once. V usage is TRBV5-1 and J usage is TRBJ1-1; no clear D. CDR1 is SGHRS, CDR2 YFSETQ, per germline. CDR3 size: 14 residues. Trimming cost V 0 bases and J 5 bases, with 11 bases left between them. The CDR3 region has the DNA TGCGCCAGCAGCTTGGAGTCAGGATGGACTGAAGCTTTCTTT. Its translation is CASSLESGWTEAFF.

This chain's CDR3 is CASITKGAGGRGTEAFF. DNA for the CDR3: TGTGCCAGCATCACTAAGGGGGCAGGGGGCCGAGGCACTGAAGCTTTCTTT. V is TRBV28 and J is TRBJ1-1, with 8 nucleotides matching TRBD1. Germline trimming cut 7 bases from V and 4 bases from J; bases unmatched to any gene: 17. This CDR3 spans 17 amino acids. The V gene's germline CDR1 is MDHEN and CDR2 SYDVKM.

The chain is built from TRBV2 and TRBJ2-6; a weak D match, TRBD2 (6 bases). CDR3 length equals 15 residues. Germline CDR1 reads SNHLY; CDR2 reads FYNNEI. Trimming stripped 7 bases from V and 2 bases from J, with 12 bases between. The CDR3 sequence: CASNRRGTGANVLTF. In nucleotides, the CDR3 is TGTGCCAGCAACAGGAGGGGTACTGGGGCCAACGTCCTGACTTTC.

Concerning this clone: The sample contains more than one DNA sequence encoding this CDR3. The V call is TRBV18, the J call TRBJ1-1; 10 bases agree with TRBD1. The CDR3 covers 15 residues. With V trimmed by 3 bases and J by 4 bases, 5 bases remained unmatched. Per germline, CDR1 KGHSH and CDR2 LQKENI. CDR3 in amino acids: CASSPRQGASTEAFF. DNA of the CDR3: TGTGCCAGCTCACCTAGACAGGGGGCGAGCACTGAAGCTTTCTTT.

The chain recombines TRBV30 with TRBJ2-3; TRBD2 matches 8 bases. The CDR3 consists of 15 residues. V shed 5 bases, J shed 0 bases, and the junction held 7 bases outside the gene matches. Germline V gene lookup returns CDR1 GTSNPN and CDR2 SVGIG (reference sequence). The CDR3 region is CAWGLASPSTDTQYF. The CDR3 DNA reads TGTGCCTGGGGACTAGCCTCCCCCAGCACAGATACGCAGTATTTT. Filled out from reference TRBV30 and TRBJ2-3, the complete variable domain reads SQTIHQWPATLVQPVGSPLSLECTVEGTSNPNLYWYRQAAGRGLQLLFYSVGIGQISSEVPQNLSASRPQDRQFILSSKKLLLSDSGFYLCAWGLASPSTDTQYFGPGTRLTVL.

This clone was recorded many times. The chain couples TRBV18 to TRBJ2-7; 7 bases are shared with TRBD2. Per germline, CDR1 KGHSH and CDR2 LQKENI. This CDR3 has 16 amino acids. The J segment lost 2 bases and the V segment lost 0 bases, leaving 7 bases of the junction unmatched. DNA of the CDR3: TGTGCCAGCTCACCACCGGGAGCGGGGAGCCCCTACGAGCAGTACTTC. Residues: CASSPPGAGSPYEQYF.

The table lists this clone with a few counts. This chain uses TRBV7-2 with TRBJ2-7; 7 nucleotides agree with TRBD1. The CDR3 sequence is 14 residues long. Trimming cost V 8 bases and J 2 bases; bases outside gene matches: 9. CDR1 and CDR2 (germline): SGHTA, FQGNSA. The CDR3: CASRRTGGTYEQYF. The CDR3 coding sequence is TGTGCCAGCCGTAGGACAGGCGGAACCTACGAGCAGTACTTC.

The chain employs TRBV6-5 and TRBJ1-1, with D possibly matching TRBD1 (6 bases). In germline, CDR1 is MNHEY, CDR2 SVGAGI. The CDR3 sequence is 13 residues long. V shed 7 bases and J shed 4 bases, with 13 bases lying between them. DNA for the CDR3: TGTGCCAGCACCCAGACAGGTCTCACTGAAGCTTTCTTT. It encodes CASTQTGLTEAFF.

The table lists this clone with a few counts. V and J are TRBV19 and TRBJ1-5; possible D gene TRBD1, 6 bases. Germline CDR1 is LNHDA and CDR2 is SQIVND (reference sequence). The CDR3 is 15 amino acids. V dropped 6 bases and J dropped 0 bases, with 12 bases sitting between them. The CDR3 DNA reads TGTGCCAGTAGGCCCGACAGGCTTAGCAATCAGCCCCAGCATTTT. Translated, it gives CASRPDRLSNQPQHF. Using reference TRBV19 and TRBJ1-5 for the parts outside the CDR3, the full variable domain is DGGITQSPKYLFRKEGQNVTLSCEQNLNHDAMYWYRQDPGQGLRLIYYSQIVNDFQKGDIAEGYSVSREKKESFPLTVTSAQKNPTAFYLCASRPDRLSNQPQHFGDGTRLSIL.

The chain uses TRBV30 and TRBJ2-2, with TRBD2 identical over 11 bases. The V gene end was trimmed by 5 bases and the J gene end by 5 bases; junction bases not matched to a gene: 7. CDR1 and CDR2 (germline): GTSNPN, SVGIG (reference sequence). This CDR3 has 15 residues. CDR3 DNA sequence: TGTGCCTGGGGCTCGAGACTAGCGGGAACCGGGGAGCTGTTTTTT. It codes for CAWGSRLAGTGELFF.

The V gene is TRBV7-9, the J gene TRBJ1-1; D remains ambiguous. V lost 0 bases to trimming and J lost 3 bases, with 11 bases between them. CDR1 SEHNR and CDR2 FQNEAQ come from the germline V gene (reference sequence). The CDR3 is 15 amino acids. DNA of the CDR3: TGTGCCAGCAGCTTAGCTCTCTCCCGAGACACTGAAGCTTTCTTT. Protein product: CASSLALSRDTEAFF. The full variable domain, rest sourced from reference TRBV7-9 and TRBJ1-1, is DTGVSQNPRHKITKRGQNVTFRCDPISEHNRLYWYRQTLGQGPEFLTYFQNEAQLEKSRLLSDRFSAERPKGSFSTLEIQRTEQGDSAMYLCASSLALSRDTEAFFGQGTRLTVV.

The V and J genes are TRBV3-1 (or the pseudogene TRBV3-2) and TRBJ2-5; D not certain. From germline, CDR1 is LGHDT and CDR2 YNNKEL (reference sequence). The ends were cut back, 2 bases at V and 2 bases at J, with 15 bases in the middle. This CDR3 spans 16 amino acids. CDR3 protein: CASSQPRLFEQETQYF. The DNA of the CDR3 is TGTGCCAGCAGCCAACCTCGTCTATTTGAACAAGAGACCCAGTACTTC.

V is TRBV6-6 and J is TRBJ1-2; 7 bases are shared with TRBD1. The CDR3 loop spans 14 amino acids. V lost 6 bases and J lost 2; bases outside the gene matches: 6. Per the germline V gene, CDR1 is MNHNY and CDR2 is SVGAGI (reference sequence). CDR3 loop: CASSPSTGNYGYTF. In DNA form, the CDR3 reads TGTGCCAGCAGCCCCTCGACAGGGAACTATGGCTACACCTTC.

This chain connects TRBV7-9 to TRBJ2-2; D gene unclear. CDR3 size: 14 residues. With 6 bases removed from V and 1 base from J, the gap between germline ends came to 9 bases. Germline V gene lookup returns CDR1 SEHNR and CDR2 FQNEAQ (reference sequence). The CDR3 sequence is CASSSAGNTGELFF. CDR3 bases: TGTGCCAGCAGTTCCGCAGGGAACACCGGGGAGCTGTTTTTT.

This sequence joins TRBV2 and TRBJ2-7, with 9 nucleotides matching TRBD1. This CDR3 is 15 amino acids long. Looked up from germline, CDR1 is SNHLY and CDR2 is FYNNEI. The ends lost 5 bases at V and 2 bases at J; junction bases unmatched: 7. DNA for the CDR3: TGTGCCAGCAGTCCTACAGGGGGCAAAACCTACGAGCAGTACTTC. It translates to CASSPTGGKTYEQYF.

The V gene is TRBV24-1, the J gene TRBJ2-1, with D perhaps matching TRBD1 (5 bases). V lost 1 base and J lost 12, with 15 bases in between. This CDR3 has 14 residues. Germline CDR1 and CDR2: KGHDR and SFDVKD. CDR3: CATSDFRRQGRQFF. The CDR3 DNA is TGTGCCACCAGTGATTTTCGTAGGCAGGGCCGGCAGTTCTTC.